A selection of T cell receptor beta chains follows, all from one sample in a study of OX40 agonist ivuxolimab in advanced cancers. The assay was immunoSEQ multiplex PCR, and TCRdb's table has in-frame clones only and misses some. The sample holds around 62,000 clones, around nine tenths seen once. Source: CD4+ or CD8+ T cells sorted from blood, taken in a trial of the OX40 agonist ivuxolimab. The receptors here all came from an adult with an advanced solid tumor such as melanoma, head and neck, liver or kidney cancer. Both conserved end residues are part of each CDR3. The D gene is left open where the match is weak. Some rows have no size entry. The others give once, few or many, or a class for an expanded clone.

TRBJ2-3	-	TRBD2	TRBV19	CASSSYLAGGHTDTQYF	TGTGCCAGTAGTTCCTACTTAGCGGGAGGACACACAGATACGCAGTATTTT
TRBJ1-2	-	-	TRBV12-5	CASGLLGTGYTF	TGTGCTAGTGGTTTGTTAGGGACTGGCTACACCTTC
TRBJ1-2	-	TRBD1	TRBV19	CASSARDSDYGYTF	TGTGCCAGTAGTGCCCGGGACAGCGACTATGGCTACACCTTC
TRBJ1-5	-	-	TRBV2	CASKWDLDSNQPQHF	TGTGCCAGCAAGTGGGACTTAGATAGCAATCAGCCCCAGCATTTT
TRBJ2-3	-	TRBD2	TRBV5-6	CASSPAGAGGSQYF	TGTGCCAGCAGCCCGGCAGGGGCGGGAGGTTCGCAGTATTTT
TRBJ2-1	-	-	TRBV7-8	CASSLDPGAPQFF	TGTGCCAGCAGCTTAGATCCGGGAGCTCCCCAGTTCTTC
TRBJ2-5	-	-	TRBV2	CASSRLEETQYF	TGTGCCAGCAGTCGACTAGAAGAGACCCAGTACTTC
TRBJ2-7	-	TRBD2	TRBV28	CASSLSGTSGSYEQYF	TGTGCCAGCAGTTTATCCGGGACTAGCGGATCCTACGAGCAGTACTTC
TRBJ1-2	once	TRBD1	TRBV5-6	CASSLKTYRGRPNYGYTF	TGTGCCAGCAGCTTGAAAACCTACAGGGGGCGGCCAAACTATGGCTACACCTTC
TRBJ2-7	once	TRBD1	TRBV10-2	CASSLGQYEQYF	TGCGCCAGCAGCTTGGGACAGTACGAGCAGTACTTC
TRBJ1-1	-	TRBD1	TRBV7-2	CASVSQGGRNTEAFF	TGTGCCAGCGTCTCGCAGGGGGGGAGGAACACTGAAGCTTTCTTT
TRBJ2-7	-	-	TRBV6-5	CASSYSGESSYEQYF	TGTGCCAGCAGTTACTCGGGGGAGAGCTCCTACGAGCAGTACTTC
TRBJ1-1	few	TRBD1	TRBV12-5	CASGLQGADTEAFF	TGTGCTAGTGGTTTGCAGGGGGCGGACACTGAAGCTTTCTTT
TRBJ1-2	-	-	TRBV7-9	CASSFREESVGYTF	TGTGCCAGCAGCTTCAGGGAGGAGAGTGTTGGCTACACCTTC
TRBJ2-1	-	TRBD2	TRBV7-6	CASSFIPTSGINEQFF	TGTGCCAGCAGCTTCATCCCTACTAGCGGGATTAATGAGCAGTTCTTC
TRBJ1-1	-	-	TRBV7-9	CASSLMVRNTEAFF	TGTGCCAGCAGCTTAATGGTCAGGAACACTGAAGCTTTCTTT
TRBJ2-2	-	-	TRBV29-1	CSVARGTRGTGELFF	TGCAGCGTTGCTCGGGGGACTCGTGGCACCGGGGAGCTGTTTTTT
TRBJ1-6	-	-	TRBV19	CASSPYNNSPLHF	TGTGCCAGTAGTCCCTACAATAATTCACCCCTCCACTTT
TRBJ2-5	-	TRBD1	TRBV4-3	CASSQEPWTGQETQYF	TGCGCCAGCAGCCAAGAACCCTGGACAGGGCAAGAGACCCAGTACTTC
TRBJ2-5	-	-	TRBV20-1	CSAREETQYF	TGCAGTGCTAGGGAAGAGACCCAGTACTTC
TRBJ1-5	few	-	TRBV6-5	CASSYFSGQPQHF	TGTGCCAGCAGTTACTTCAGTGGGCAGCCCCAGCATTTT
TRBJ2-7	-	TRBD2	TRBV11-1	CASSLATGGTYEQYF	TGTGCCAGCAGCTTAGCGACGGGAGGTACCTACGAGCAGTACTTC
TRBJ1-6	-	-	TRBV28	CASSLHRDNSPLHF	TGTGCCAGCAGTCTCCACCGGGATAATTCACCCCTCCACTTT
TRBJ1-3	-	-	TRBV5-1	CASSLDSGNTIYF	TGCGCCAGCAGCTTGGATTCGGGAAACACCATATATTTT